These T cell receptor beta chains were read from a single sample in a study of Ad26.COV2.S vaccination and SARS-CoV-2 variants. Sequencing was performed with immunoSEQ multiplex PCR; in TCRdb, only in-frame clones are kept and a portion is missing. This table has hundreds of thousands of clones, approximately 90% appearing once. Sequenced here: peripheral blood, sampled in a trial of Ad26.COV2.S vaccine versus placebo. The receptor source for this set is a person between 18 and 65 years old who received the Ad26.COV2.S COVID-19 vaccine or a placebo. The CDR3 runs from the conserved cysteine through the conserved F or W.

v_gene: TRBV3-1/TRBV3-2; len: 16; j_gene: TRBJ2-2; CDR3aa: CASSPPTRANTGELFF
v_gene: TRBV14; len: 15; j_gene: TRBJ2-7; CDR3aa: CASSSRTGYRYEQYF
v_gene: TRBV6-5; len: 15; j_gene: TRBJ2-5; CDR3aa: CASRIFDRVEETQYF
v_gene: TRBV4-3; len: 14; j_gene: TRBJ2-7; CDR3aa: CASSQDPGVDEQYF
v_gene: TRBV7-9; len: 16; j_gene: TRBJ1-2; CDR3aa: CASSQVTQGEMDGYTF
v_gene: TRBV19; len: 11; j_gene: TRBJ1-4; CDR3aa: CASSPGEKLFF
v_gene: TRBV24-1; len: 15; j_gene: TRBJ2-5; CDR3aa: CATSDRKASEETQYF
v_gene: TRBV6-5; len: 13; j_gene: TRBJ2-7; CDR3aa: CASRPLSSYEQYF
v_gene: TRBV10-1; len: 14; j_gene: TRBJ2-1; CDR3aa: CASSLQGSYNEQFF
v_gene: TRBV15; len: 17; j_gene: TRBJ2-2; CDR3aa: CATSRDGAGGPAGELFF
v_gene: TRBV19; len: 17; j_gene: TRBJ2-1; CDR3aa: CASSIVAGQGQYNEQFF
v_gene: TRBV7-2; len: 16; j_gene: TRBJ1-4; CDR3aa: CASSSGVRVTNEKLFF
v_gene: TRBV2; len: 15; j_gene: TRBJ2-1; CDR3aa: CASSLSGRDYNEQFF
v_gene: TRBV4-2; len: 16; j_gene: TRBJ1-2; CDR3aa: CASSQLGTGAGYGYTF
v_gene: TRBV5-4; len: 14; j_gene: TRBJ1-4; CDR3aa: CASSPGQGREKLFF
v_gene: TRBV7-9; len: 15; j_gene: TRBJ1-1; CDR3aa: CASSLFGQGNTEAFF
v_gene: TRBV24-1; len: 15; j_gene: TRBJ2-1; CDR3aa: CATSDSGTGLGEQFF
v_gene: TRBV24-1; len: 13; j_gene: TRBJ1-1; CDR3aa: CATSDPGRPEAFF
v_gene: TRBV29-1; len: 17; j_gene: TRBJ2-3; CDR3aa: CSVDGSGRAGGYDTQYF
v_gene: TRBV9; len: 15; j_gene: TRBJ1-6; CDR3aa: CASSPGRGGYSPLHF
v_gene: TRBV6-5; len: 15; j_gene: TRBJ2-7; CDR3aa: CASSPSLGGTYEQYF
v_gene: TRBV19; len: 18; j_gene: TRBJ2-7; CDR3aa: CASSLGPSGGPLRYEQYF
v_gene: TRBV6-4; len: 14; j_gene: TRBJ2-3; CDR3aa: CASSVSGVSDTQYF
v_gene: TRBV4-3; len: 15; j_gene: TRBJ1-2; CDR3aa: CASSPDRDGLYGYTF
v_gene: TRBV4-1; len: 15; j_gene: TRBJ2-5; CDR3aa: CASSQDGKGRETQYF
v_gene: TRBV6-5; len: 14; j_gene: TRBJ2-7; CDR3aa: CASKRLRSSYEQYF
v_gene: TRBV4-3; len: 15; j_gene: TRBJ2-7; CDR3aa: CASSQGRGSWYEQYF
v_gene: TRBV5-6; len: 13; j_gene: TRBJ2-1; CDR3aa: CASYPSSYNEQFF
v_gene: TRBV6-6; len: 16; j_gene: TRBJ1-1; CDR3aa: CASSYSIEETNTEAFF
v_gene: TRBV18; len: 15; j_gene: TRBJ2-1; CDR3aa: CASSPQAGTYNEQFF
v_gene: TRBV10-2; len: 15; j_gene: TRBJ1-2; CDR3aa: CASSDPGGLNYGYTF